This T cell receptor beta chain was recovered during a study of breast tumors, draining lymph nodes, adjacent tissues. Study results and caveats: Luminal-like breast cancer showed significantly higher tumor–nontumor repertoire similarity than basal-like. The data were judged consistent with most tumor T cells coming from lymph node and expanding in tumor.

As to this clonotype: Its specificity is not known. This could be a read error, since a much larger clone is one nucleotide away.

Samples came from axillary lymph nodes draining the breast cancer. TCRdb re-analysed the multiplex PCR reads in MiXCR, keeping a single row per CDR3 protein. The repertoire holds 90,000 to 120,000 distinct CDR3 sequences, with 21% as singletons. The CDR3 totals 13 residues. Germline assignment: CDR1 SGHDT and CDR2 YYEEEE. Trimming took 10 bases from V and 6 from J, leaving 16 bases between them. The rearrangement uses TRBV5-6 and TRBJ1-4; D remains ambiguous. This TCR was recovered from a female donor with breast cancer. Some clones in this sample may be carry-over from other donors' samples. The material sequenced was axillary lymph node tissue. The CDR3 reads CAGGRVGDEKLFF. CDR3 DNA sequence: TGTGCCGGCGGACGGGTGGGAGATGAAAAACTGTTTTTT.